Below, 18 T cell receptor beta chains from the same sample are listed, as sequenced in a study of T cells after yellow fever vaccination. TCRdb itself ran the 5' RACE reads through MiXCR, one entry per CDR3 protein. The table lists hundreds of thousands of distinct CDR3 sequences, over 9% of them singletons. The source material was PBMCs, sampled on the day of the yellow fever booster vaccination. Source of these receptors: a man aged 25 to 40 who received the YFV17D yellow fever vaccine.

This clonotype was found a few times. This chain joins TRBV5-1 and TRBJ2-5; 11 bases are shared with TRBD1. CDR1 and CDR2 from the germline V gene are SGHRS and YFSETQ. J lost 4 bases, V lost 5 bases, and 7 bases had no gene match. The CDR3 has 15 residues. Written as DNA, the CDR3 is TGCGCCAGCAGTGGGACAGGGGGTGAGTCAGAGACCCAGTACTTC. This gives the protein CASSGTGGESETQYF. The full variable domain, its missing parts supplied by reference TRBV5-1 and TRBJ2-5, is KAGVTQTPRYLIKTRGQQVTLSCSPISGHRSVSWYQQTPGQGLQFLFEYFSETQRNKGNFPGRFSGRQFSNSRSEMNVSTLELGDSALYLCASSGTGGESETQYFGPGTRLLVL.

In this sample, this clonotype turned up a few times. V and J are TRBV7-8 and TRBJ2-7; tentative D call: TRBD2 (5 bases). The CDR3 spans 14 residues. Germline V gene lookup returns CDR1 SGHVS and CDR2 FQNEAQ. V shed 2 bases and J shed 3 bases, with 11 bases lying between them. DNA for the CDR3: TGTGCCAGCAGCTTAAGCAGGAGGAACTACGAGCAGTACTTC. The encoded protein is CASSLSRRNYEQYF.

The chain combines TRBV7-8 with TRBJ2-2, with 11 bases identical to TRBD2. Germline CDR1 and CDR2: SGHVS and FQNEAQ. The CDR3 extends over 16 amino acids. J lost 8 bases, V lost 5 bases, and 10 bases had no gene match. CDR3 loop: CASSLQLAGVTGELFF. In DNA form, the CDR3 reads TGTGCCAGCAGCCTCCAACTAGCGGGAGTAACGGGGGAGCTGTTTTTT. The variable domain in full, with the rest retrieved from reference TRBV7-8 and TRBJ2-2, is GAGVSQSPRYKVAKRGQDVALRCDPISGHVSLFWYQQALGQGPEFLTYFQNEAQLDKSGLPSDRFFAERPEGSVSTLKIQRTQQEDSAVYLCASSLQLAGVTGELFFGEGSRLTVL.

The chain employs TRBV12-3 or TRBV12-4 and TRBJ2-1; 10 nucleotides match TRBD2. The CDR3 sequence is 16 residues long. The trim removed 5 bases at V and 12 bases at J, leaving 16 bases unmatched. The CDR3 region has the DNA TGTGCCAGCAGTAGCCGTTTAGCGGGAGGTTCCCCGGGGCAGTTCTTC. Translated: CASSSRLAGGSPGQFF.

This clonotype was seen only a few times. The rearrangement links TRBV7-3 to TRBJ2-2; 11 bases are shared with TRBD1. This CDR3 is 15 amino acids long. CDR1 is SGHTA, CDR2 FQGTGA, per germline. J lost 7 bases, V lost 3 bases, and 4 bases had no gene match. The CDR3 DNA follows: TGTGCCAGCAGCTTTGGACAGGGGGCTTTCGGGGAGCTGTTTTTT. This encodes CASSFGQGAFGELFF.

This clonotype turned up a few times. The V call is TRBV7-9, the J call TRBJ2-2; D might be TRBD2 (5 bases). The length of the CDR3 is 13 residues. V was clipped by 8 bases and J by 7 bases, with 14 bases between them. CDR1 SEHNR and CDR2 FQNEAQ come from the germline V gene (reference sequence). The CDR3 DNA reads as TGTGCCAGCCTGGAGGAGCCGGGCGGGGAGCTGTTTTTT. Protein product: CASLEEPGGELFF.

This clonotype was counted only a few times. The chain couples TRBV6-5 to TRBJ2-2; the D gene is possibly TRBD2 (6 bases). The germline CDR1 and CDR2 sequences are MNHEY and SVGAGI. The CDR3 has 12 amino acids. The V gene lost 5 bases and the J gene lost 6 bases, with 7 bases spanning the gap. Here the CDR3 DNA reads TGTGCCAGCAGTAGGGAGGCCGGGGAGCTGTTTTTT. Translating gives CASSREAGELFF.

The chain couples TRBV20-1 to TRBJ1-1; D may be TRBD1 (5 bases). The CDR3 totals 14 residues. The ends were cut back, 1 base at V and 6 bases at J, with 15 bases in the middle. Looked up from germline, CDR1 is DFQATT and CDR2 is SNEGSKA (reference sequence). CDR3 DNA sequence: TGCAGTGCTAGAGTCATGAGGGGAAACTCTGAAGCTTTCTTT. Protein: CSARVMRGNSEAFF.

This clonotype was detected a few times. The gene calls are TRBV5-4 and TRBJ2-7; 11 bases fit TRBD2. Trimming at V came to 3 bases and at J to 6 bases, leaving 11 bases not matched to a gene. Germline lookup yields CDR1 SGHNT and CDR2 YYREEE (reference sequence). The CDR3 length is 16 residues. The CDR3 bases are TGTGCCAGCAGCTCGTTAGGGTTAGCGGGAGGGGGCGAGCAGTACTTC. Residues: CASSSLGLAGGGEQYF.

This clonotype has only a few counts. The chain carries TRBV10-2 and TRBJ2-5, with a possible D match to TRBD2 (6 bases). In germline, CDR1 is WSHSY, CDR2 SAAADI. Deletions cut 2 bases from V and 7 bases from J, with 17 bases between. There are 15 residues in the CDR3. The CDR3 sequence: CASSEPAEGFRTQYF. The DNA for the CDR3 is TGCGCCAGCAGTGAGCCGGCGGAGGGATTTCGGACCCAGTACTTC.

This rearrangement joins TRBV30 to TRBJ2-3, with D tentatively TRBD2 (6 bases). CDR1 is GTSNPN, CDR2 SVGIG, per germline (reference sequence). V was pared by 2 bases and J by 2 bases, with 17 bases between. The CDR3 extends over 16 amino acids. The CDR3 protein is CAWSPKLANPTDTQYF. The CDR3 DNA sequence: TGTGCCTGGAGTCCGAAACTAGCAAATCCCACAGATACGCAGTATTTT. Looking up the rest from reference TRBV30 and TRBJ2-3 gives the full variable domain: SQTIHQWPATLVQPVGSPLSLECTVEGTSNPNLYWYRQAAGRGLQLLFYSVGIGQISSEVPQNLSASRPQDRQFILSSKKLLLSDSGFYLCAWSPKLANPTDTQYFGPGTRLTVL.

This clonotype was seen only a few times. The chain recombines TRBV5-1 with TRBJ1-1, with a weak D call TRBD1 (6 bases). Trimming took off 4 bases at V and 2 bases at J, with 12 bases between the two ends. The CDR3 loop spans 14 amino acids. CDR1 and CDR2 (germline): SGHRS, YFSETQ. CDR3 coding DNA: TGCGCCAGCAGCCTGGACAGCGGAAACACTGAAGCTTTCTTT. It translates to CASSLDSGNTEAFF.

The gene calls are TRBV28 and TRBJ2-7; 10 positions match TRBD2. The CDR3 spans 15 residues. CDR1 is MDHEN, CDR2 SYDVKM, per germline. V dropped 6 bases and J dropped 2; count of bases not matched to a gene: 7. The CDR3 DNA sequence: TGTGCCAGCAGCGACGCTAGCGGGGGAGCCTACGAGCAGTACTTC. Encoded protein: CASSDASGGAYEQYF.

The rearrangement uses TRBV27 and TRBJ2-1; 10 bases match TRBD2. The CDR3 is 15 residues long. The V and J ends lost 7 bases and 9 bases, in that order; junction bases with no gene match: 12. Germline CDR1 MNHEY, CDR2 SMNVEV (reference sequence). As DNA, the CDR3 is TGTGCCAGCACCCTGGCAGCGGGAGGGTTTGGTGAGCAGTTCTTC. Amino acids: CASTLAAGGFGEQFF.

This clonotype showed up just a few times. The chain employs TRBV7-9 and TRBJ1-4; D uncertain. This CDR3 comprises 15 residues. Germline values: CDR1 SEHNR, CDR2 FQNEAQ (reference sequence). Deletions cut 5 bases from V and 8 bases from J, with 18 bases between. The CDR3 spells CASSPNSLGYEKLFF. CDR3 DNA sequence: TGTGCCAGCAGCCCTAACAGCCTCGGTTACGAAAAACTGTTTTTT.

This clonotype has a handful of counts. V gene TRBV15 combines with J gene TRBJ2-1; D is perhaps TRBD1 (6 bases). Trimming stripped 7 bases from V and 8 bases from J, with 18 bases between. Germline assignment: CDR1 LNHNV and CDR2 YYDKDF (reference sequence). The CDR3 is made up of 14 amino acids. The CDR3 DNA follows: TGTGCCACCAAGGGGGTGGATGGGACGGATGAGCAGTTCTTC. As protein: CATKGVDGTDEQFF.

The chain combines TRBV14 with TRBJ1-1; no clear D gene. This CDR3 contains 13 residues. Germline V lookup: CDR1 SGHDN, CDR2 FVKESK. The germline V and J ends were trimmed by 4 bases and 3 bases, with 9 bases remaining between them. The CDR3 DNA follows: TGTGCCAGCAGCCGAGCCCGGGACACTGAAGCTTTCTTT. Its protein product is CASSRARDTEAFF.

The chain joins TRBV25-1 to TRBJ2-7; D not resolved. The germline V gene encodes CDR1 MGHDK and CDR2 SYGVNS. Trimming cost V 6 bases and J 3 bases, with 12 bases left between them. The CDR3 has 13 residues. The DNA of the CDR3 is TGTGCCAGCAGCAAGGGCAAAATCTACGAGCAGTACTTC. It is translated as CASSKGKIYEQYF.